This T cell receptor (beta chain) was identified in a study of T-cell reconstitution after alpha-beta-depleted transplantation in children. The CDR3 runs 13 residues. V trimming: 6 bases; J trimming: 7 bases; junction bases outside the gene matches: 3. Per the germline V gene, CDR1 is DFQATT and CDR2 is SNEGSKA (reference sequence). This clonotype was found many times. Its antigen is not identified. Study conclusions and caveats: For some patients, TCRbeta diversity was high at day 60 because of recipient T cells and thymic progenitors that survived. Alpha-beta T cells about two months after transplant reportedly derived from several hundred expanded graft clones. Most T-cell counts and diversity one year after the transplant came from T cells that were newly produced.

This sample's TCRbeta library carried unique molecular identifier barcodes. TCRdb called the PCR reads again in MiXCR, with one record for every CDR3 protein. Of 200,000 or so distinct CDR3 sequences listed, 6.3% are singletons. Sample: PBMCs, taken before TCRalphabeta/CD19-depleted stem cell transplant. The clonotype was recovered from a girl in the first two years of life with combined immunodeficiency, due to receive a stem cell transplant. The V gene is TRBV20-1, the J gene TRBJ1-6; 10 bases agree with TRBD1. CDR3 bases: TGCAGTGCAGCGGGACAGGGGAATTCACCCCTCCACTTT. This encodes CSAAGQGNSPLHF.